This T cell receptor (beta chain) was sequenced during a study of regulatory T cells in long-lasting Graves disease. Study results and limitations: Few sampled subjects may have lowered accuracy. Persistent cases favored TRBV28, TRBJ1-2 and TRBJ2-5.

Trimming removed 6 bases from V and 2 bases from J, with 16 bases in between. Germline-derived CDR1 and CDR2 are DFQATT and SNEGSKA (reference sequence). This CDR3 spans 14 amino acids. Arm-PCR of CDR3 regions with iRepertoire HTBI primers generated TCR beta libraries. TCRdb ran MiXCR on the multiplex PCR reads and lists one entry per CDR3 protein. The sample holds 450,000 to 600,000 distinct CDR3 sequences; roughly 14% are singletons and the top ten take about 10%. Details on this clonotype: Its antigen remains unidentified.

Sample time point: newly diagnosed GD, antithyroid drugs for less than 3 months. The authors made the TCR library using RNA they extracted from PBMCs. These sequences were also reported in another study, on T cells in Graves' hyperthyroidism and ophthalmopathy.

This TCR was sampled from a man aged 25 to 45 with Graves disease. The sample here was peripheral blood mononuclear cells (PBMCs), taken at new diagnosis, from a patient treated with antithyroid drugs. J is TRBJ2-5 and V is TRBV20-1; D might be TRBD1 or TRBD2, each matching 5 bases. DNA of the CDR3: TGCAGTGCCGGGGCCGGGATGCAACAAGAGACCCAGTACTTC. Protein sequence: CSAGAGMQQETQYF.